This entry lists 10 T cell receptor beta chains sequenced from one sample in a study of blood T cell repertoires in COVID-19 (TCRdb year 2020). Receptor amplification or capture employed the immunoSEQ multiplex PCR assay. TCRdb provides this immuneACCESS table in a form limited to in-frame rearrangements. Some clones are lacking; in checked studies, under half of them reflect an unresolved V gene, and why the rest are absent is not known. Within this sample are over 150,000 clones, with more than 70% of them counted one time only. The ten largest clones capture approximately 18% of the sample. The sample comprised peripheral blood. The source is a woman in her 70s who had recovered from COVID-19.

The chain links TRBV5-4 to TRBJ2-1; D ambiguous. With 6 bases removed from V and 0 bases from J, the gap between germline ends came to 16 bases. CDR3 size: 16 residues. Per germline, CDR1 SGHNT and CDR2 YYREEE (reference sequence). The CDR3 coding sequence is TGTGCCAGCAACACGCCTGAAAGAAGCTCCTACAATGAGCAGTTCTTC. Its translation: CASNTPERSSYNEQFF.

The rearrangement joins TRBV5-1 to TRBJ1-6, with 8 bases matching TRBD1. There are 16 residues in the CDR3. V shed 3 bases and J 10 bases; nucleotides not matched to a gene: 12. Germline values: CDR1 SGHRS, CDR2 YFSETQ. In nucleotides, the CDR3 is TGCGCCAGCAGCTGGGGGGGACAGGAAGGAACATCACCCCTCCACTTT. It encodes CASSWGGQEGTSPLHF.

The chain is built from TRBV14 and TRBJ2-1; 11 bases match TRBD2. V was clipped by 4 bases and J by 4 bases; unmatched bases: 3. This CDR3 is 15 amino acids long. Germline loops: CDR1 SGHDN, CDR2 FVKESK. CDR3 protein: CASSLIAGGYNEQFF. Written as DNA, the CDR3 is TGTGCCAGCAGCCTAATAGCGGGGGGGTACAATGAGCAGTTCTTC.

The genes are TRBV7-2 and TRBJ2-5; TRBD2 agrees at 14 bases. With V trimmed by 8 bases and J by 14 bases, 7 bases remained unmatched. CDR3 length equals 12 residues. CDR1 is SGHTA, CDR2 FQGNSA, per germline. In DNA, the CDR3 is TGTGCCAGCGGGACTAGCGGGAGAGGGGCCTACTTC. Translated: CASGTSGRGAYF.

This clone came up once. V usage is TRBV10-3 and J usage is TRBJ2-5; possibly TRBD2 for D (6 bases). Trimming pared 4 bases from V and 4 bases from J, leaving 13 bases between. CDR1 and CDR2 from the germline V gene are ENHRY and SYGVKD. The CDR3 runs to 14 residues. CDR3 bases: TGTGCCATCAGTGGGGGGGTGGCCGGAGAGACCCAGTACTTC. It translates to CAISGGVAGETQYF.

The chain employs TRBV5-6 and TRBJ2-5; a weak D match, TRBD2 (5 bases). CDR3 length equals 14 residues. Germline assignment: CDR1 SGHDT and CDR2 YYEEEE. Trimming left V 0 bases short and J 5 bases short, with 11 bases between. The CDR3 protein is CASSLDRGGETQYF. The CDR3 DNA is TGTGCCAGCAGCTTGGACCGAGGCGGGGAGACCCAGTACTTC.

The V and J genes are TRBV5-6 and TRBJ1-6, with TRBD1 identical over 11 bases. The V gene's germline CDR1 is SGHDT and CDR2 YYEEEE. This CDR3 spans 16 amino acids. Trimming at V came to 4 bases and at J to 9 bases, leaving 9 bases not matched to a gene. The CDR3 loop reads CASSPGTGGRGSPLHF. In DNA, the CDR3 is TGTGCCAGCAGCCCAGGGACAGGGGGTCGCGGTTCACCCCTCCACTTT.

The CDR3 sequence is CASSPPGLSEQYF. The CDR3 bases are TGTGCCAGCAGCCCGCCAGGACTGAGCGAGCAGTACTTC. The chain uses TRBV7-3 and TRBJ2-7; maybe TRBD2 (5 bases). The germline gives CDR1 SGHTA, CDR2 FQGTGA. This CDR3 comprises 13 residues. V was pared by 5 bases and J by 6 bases, with 14 bases between.

V and J are TRBV6-5 and TRBJ1-3; 7 bases align to TRBD1. This CDR3 contains 14 residues. Germline trimming cut 6 bases from V and 5 bases from J; bases unmatched to any gene: 7. CDR1 and CDR2 (germline): MNHEY, SVGAGI. DNA of the CDR3: TGTGCCAGCAGGGTGGCAGGGGGACGAAACACCATATATTTT. This gives the protein CASRVAGGRNTIYF.

This clone appeared a single time. The CDR3 region is CASSWGRGKYGYTF. For the CDR3, the DNA is TGTGCCAGCAGCTGGGGCAGGGGGAAGTATGGCTACACCTTC. This sequence joins TRBV13 and TRBJ1-2; TRBD1 matches 7 bases. From germline, CDR1 is PRHDT and CDR2 FYEKMQ (reference sequence). The CDR3 extends over 14 amino acids. With 4 bases clipped from V and 5 bases from J, the junction kept 7 bases outside the gene matches.